The clone carrying this T cell receptor beta chain was counted only a few times. The antigen is undetermined. The sample holds other DNA sequences that translate to the same CDR3. These data originate in a study of beta chain features in type 1 diabetes. Study summary: The number of sorted cells examined across all samples was under 130,000,000.

Study-level points and caveats: Possibly, sequencing cDNA over-represented cells that had high TCR expression levels. Although PCR might favor shorter templates, it would do so equally in patients and controls. Patients with type 1 diabetes showed fewer VDJ junction insertions and more deletions.

The investigators reverse transcribed all of the isolated RNA, so they sequenced expressed TCRB transcripts. Using immunoSEQ multiplex PCR, the repertoire was profiled, and TCRdb retains in-frame clones only, with some absent. The repertoire holds roughly 450,000 clones, with around 13% as singletons. The germline V gene encodes CDR1 SGHRS and CDR2 YFSETQ. V trimming: 4 bases; J trimming: 3 bases; junction bases outside the gene matches: 3. The CDR3 has 13 amino acids. The TCR originated in a man aged 25 to 45 in good health. This chain uses TRBV5-1 with TRBJ2-7; 8 nucleotides match TRBD1. Sequenced sample: naive CD4+ T cells from blood. This chain's CDR3 is CASSRDRSYEQYV. CDR3 coding DNA: TGCGCCAGCAGCCGGGACAGGAGCTACGAGCAGTACGTC.